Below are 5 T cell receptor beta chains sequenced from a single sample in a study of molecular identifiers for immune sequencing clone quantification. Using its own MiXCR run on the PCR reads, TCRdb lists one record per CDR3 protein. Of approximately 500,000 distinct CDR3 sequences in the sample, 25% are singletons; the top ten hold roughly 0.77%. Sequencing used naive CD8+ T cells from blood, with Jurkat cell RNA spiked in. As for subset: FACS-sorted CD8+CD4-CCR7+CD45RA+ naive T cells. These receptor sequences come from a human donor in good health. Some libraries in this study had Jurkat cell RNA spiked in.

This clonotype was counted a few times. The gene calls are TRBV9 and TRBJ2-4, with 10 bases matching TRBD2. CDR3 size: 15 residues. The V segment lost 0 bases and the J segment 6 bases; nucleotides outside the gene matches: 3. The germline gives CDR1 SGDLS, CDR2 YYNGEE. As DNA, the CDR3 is TGTGCCAGCAGCGTAGAAACTAGCGGGGCAAACATTCAGTACTTC. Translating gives CASSVETSGANIQYF.

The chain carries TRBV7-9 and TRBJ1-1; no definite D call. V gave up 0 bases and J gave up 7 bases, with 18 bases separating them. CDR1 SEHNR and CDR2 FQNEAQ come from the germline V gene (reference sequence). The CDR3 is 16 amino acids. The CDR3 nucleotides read TGTGCCAGCAGCTTAGCGTTTCCTACCCCAGCGGGTGAAGCTTTCTTT. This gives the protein CASSLAFPTPAGEAFF. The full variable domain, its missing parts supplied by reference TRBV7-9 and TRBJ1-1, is DTGVSQNPRHKITKRGQNVTFRCDPISEHNRLYWYRQTLGQGPEFLTYFQNEAQLEKSRLLSDRFSAERPKGSFSTLEIQRTEQGDSAMYLCASSLAFPTPAGEAFFGQGTRLTVV.

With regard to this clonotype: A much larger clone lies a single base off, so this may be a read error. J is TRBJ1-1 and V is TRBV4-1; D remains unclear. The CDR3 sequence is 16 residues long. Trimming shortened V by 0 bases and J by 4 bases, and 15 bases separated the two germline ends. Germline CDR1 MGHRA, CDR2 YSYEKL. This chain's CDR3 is CASSQDVPWVGTEAFF. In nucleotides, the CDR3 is TGCGCCAGCAGCCAAGATGTACCCTGGGTCGGCACTGAAGCTTTCTTT.

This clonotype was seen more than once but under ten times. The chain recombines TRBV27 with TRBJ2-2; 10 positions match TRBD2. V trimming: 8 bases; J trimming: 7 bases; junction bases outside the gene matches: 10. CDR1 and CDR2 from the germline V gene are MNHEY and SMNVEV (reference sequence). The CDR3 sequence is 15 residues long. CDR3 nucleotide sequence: TGTGCCAGCCACCCTCTAGCGGGAGTGGTCGGGGAGCTGTTTTTT. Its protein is CASHPLAGVVGELFF.

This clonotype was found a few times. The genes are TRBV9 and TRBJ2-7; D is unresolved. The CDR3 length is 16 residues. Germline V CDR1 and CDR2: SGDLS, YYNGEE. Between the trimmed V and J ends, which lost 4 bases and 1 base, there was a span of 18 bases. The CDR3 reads CASSSRGLVTSYEQYF. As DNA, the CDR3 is TGTGCCAGCAGCTCTCGTGGGCTCGTTACATCCTACGAGCAGTACTTC.